The subject of this entry is one T cell receptor (beta chain). This record belongs to a study of monozygotic twins with inflammatory bowel disease. The CDR3 sequence is 12 residues long. CDR1 is SGHRS, CDR2 YFSETQ, per germline. TCRdb reprocessed the 5' RACE reads; each CDR3 protein has one entry and no DNA is given. This listing includes approximately 210,000 distinct CDR3 sequences. J is TRBJ1-4 and V is TRBV5-1; no DNA is available, so the TRBD1 call from TCRdb remains unchecked. The sample was blood. The clonotype originates from a human donor with ulcerative colitis or Crohn's disease, or a healthy co-twin of an affected twin (not recorded which). The CDR3 loop is CASSSGDEKLFF.